This TCR beta chain was sequenced for a study of blood T cell repertoires in COVID-19. Study details: The analysed material was cDNA or gDNA that came from T cells, B-cell-depleted T cells, or PBMCs.

Authors' data handling: Estimation of nucleated cell counts relied on the amplification of reference gene primers. This table comes from immunoSEQ multiplex PCR, and its TCRdb copy is limited to in-frame clones, with some not included. V, J and clone size are taken as reported in that table, and D and trimming were inferred from the DNA itself. The sample lists over 200,000 clones, 84% occurring once. Seattle-derived patients entered the study during active infection and were followed longitudinally. This CDR3 contains 13 residues. CDR1 MNHEY and CDR2 SVGAGI come from the germline V gene. With 7 bases clipped from V and 2 bases from J, the junction kept 5 bases outside the gene matches.

This chain uses TRBV6-5 with TRBJ2-7, with 7 bases aligning to TRBD1. The TCR comes from a woman aged 80 or over with COVID-19, enrolled during active disease. The sequenced sample consisted of peripheral blood. CDR3 amino acids: CASKGQATYEQYF. The CDR3 nucleotides are TGTGCCAGCAAAGGACAGGCTACCTACGAGCAGTACTTC.